Only a few counts were recorded for the clone carrying this TCR beta chain. The antigen remains undetermined. Between the trimmed V and J ends, which lost 2 bases and 9 bases, there was a span of 8 bases. Germline CDR1 is SGHNT and CDR2 is YENEEA. The CDR3 spans 12 residues. This sample's time point: sample taken at primary tumor resection. In each case, whole RNA from tumor, nontumor lung or frozen PBMC was sequenced unsorted. The data stem from a study of spatial heterogeneity in lung cancer. Every individual TCR cDNA molecule carried its own unique molecular identifier, which allowed correction of PCR and sequencing errors. TCRdb analysed the 5' RACE reads with MiXCR anew, one entry per CDR3 protein. The repertoire holds about 4,900 distinct CDR3 sequences, with about 29% as singletons. Overall study results and limits: It was found that expanded intratumoral alpha and beta TCR counts tracked tumor mutation counts.

The chain joins TRBV11-3 to TRBJ2-1; D is possibly TRBD2 (5 bases). The sample was lung tumor tissue, taken at surgery. This clonotype was sampled from a female donor with early-stage non-small cell lung cancer. The chain's CDR3 is CASSLSAGEQFF. The CDR3 coding sequence is TGTGCCAGCAGCTTATCCGCGGGTGAGCAGTTCTTC.